This T cell receptor (beta chain) was sequenced for a study of PD-L1 blockade in urothelial cancer. For the study at large: Earlier, patients had received 0 to 3 chemotherapy regimens. Samples of blood were analyzed 3 weeks (second dose) and 6 weeks after treatment start. Study-level findings and limits: Tumor-associated TCR clones expanded more in blood at 3 weeks in patients with durable benefit. Better survival was forecast by a pretreatment blood TCR clonality below the median.

The repertoire was sequenced with immunoSEQ multiplex PCR; TCRdb's copy has only in-frame clones and lacks some. Here the sample spans tens of thousands of clones, 84% being singletons. Noted time point: pretreatment peripheral blood. The V end lost 3 bases, the J end lost 8 bases, and 11 bases lay between the germline ends. Germline CDR1 reads MNHEY; CDR2 reads SMNVEV (reference sequence). The CDR3 is made up of 14 amino acids. As regards this clone: Its specificity is not known.

The sequence came from a man aged 55 to 70 with urothelial cancer. The source material was PBMCs, sampled around atezolizumab (anti-PD-L1) treatment. The chain joins TRBV27 to TRBJ1-6; D not resolved. The CDR3 nucleotides are TGTGCCAGCAGTTTTCGGAGGTCGGATTCACCCCTCCACTTT. Its protein is CASSFRRSDSPLHF.